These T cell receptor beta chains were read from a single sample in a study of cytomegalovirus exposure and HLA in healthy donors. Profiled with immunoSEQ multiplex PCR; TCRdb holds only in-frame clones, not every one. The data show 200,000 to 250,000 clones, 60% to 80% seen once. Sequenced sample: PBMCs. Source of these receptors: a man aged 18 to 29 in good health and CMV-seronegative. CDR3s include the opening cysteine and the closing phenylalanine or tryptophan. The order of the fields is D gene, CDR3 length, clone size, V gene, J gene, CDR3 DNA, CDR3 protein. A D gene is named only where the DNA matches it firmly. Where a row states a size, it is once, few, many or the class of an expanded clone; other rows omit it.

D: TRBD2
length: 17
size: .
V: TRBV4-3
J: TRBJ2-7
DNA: TGCGCCAGCAGCCAAGATCCATGGACTAGCGGGAGCCACGAGCAGTACTTC
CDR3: CASSQDPWTSGSHEQYF

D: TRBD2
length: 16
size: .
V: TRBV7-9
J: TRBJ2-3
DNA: TGTTCCAGCAGCTCCCCTAGCGGGAGGGCCTATGATACGCAGTATTTT
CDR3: CSSSSPSGRAYDTQYF

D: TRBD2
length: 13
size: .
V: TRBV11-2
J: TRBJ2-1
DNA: TGTGCCAGCAGGACTAGCCCACACAATGAGCAGTTCTTC
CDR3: CASRTSPHNEQFF

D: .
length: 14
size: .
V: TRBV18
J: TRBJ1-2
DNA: TGTGCCAGCTCACCACCGGGGCAGTCCTATGGCTACACCTTC
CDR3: CASSPPGQSYGYTF

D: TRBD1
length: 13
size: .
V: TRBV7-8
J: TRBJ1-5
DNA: TGTGCCAGCAGCCTACAGGGGGACCAGCCCCAGCATTTT
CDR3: CASSLQGDQPQHF

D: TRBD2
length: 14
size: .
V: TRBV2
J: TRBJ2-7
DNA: TGTGCCAGCCGACTGGGACTAGCGGCCTACGAGCAGTACTTC
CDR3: CASRLGLAAYEQYF

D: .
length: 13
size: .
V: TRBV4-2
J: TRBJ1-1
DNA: TGTGCCAGCAGTCCACAGGGACCCACTGAAGCTTTCTTT
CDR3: CASSPQGPTEAFF

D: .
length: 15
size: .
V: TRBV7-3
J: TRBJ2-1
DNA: TGTGCCAGCAGCTTAGGACTGAGAAACTACAATGAGCAGTTCTTC
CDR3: CASSLGLRNYNEQFF

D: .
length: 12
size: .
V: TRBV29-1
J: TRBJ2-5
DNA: TGCAGCGTTGGCGCAGGGATGGAGACCCAGTACTTC
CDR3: CSVGAGMETQYF

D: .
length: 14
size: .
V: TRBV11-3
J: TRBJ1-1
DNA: TGTGCCAGCAGCTTAGCCGGGGAGGACACTGAAGCTTTCTTT
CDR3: CASSLAGEDTEAFF

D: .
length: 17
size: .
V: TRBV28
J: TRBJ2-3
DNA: TGTGCCAGCACCATCTTCAGACACAGGGTTGGCACAGATACGCAGTATTTT
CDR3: CASTIFRHRVGTDTQYF

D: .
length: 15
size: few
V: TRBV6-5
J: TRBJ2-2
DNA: TGTGCCAGCAGTTACAGTCAGTCCCCGACCGGGGAGCTGTTTTTT
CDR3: CASSYSQSPTGELFF

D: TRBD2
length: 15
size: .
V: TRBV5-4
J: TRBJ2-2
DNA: TGTGCCAGCAGCTTGGGCGGAGCGGGGGCCGGGGAGCTGTTTTTT
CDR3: CASSLGGAGAGELFF

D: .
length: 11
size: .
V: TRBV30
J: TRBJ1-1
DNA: TGTGCCTGGAGTGTGGCGGGGCAAGCTTTCTTT
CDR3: CAWSVAGQAFF

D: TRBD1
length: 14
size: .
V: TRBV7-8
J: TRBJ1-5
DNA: TGTGCCAGCGGCCTAAGGGGGCATGGACAGCCCCAGCATTTT
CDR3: CASGLRGHGQPQHF

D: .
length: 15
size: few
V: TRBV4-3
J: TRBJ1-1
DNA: TGCGCCAGCAGCCAAGCCCTGCGGGCCGGCCCCGGGGCTTTCTTT
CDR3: CASSQALRAGPGAFF

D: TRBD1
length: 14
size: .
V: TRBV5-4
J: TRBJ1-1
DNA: TGTGCCAGCAGCGGCACAGGGGGCTACACTGAAGCTTTCTTT
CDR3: CASSGTGGYTEAFF

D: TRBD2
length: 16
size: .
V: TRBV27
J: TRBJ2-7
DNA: TGTGCCAGCAAGGGACTAGCGGGAGGTCTCTCCTACGAGCAGTACTTC
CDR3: CASKGLAGGLSYEQYF

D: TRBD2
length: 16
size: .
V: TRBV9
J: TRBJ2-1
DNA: TGTGCCAGCAGCGTAGTGGAGGGAGGACTAGGGAATGAGCAGTTCTTC
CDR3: CASSVVEGGLGNEQFF

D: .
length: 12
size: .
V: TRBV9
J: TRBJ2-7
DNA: TGTGCCAGCAGCGTAGGAGGGAGCGAGCAGTACTTC
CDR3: CASSVGGSEQYF

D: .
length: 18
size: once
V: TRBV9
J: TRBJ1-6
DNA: TGTGCCAGCAGCGCCCGGGGTACGGAAGTTTTGGGGAATTCACCCCTCCACTTT
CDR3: CASSARGTEVLGNSPLHF

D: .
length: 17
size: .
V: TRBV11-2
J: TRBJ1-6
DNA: TGTGCCAGCAGCCCCGGGGGGGGCGCGTCCTATAATTCACCCCTCCACTTT
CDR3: CASSPGGGASYNSPLHF

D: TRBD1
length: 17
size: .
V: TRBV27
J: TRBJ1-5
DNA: TGTGCCAGCAGTCCCGACCCGGGACAGGCCACCAATCAGCCCCAGCATTTT
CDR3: CASSPDPGQATNQPQHF

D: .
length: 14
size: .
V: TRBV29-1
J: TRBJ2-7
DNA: TGCAGCGTTGAAGGTCACAGGGACGGCTACGAGCAGTACTTC
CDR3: CSVEGHRDGYEQYF

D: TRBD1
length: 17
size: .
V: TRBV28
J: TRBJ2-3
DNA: TGTGCCAGCAGTTCCAGTAAGTGGGACAGGGTCACAGATACGCAGTATTTT
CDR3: CASSSSKWDRVTDTQYF

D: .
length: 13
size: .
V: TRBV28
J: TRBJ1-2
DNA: TGTGCCAGCAGCAAACAGGAGATCTATGGCTACACCTTC
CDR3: CASSKQEIYGYTF

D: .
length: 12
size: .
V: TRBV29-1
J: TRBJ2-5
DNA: TGCAGCGTTGGAGCCGGCCAAGAGACCCAGTACTTC
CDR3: CSVGAGQETQYF

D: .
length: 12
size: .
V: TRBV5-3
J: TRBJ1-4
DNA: TGTGCCAGAAGTATATGGGAGGAAAAACTGTTTTTT
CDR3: CARSIWEEKLFF

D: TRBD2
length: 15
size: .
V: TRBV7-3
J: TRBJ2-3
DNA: TGTGCCAGCAGCTTAGGCGGGGGGGCTCGGGATACGCAGTATTTT
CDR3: CASSLGGGARDTQYF

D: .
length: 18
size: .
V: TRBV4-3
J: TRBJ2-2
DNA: TGCGCCAGCAGCCCATTATTGGCTGGGCCGGCGAACACCGGGGAGCTGTTTTTT
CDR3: CASSPLLAGPANTGELFF

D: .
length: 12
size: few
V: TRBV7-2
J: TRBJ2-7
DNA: TGTGCCAGCAGTTTCGATCTCTACGAGCAGTACTTC
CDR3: CASSFDLYEQYF

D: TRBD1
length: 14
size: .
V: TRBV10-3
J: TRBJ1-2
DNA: TGTGCCATCATCTGGGACAGGGCCTCGGGTGGCTACACCTTC
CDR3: CAIIWDRASGGYTF

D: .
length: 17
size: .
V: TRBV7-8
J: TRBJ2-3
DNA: TGTGCCAGCAGCTTGGCTGGGCGGGGGCTACCCACAGATACGCAGTATTTT
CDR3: CASSLAGRGLPTDTQYF

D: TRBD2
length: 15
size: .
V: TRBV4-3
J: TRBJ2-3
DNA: TGCGCCAGCAGCCCTAGCGGGGGGGCTGCGAATACGCAGTATTTT
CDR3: CASSPSGGAANTQYF

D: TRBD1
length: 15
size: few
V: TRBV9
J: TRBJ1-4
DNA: TGTGCCAGCAGCGTAGGGGGACAGGCTAATGAAAAACTGTTTTTT
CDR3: CASSVGGQANEKLFF

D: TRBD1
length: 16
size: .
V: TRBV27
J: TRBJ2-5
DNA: TGTGCCAGCACCTCTACCGGGACAGTCCTAGGAGAGACCCAGTACTTC
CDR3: CASTSTGTVLGETQYF

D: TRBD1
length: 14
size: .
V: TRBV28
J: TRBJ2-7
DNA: TGTGCCAGCAGTTTCGAAACAGGGGTCTACGAGCAGTACTTC
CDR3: CASSFETGVYEQYF

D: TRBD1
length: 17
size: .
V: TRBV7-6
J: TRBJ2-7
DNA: TGTGCCAGCAGCTTATCAACAGGACAGGGGGTTTCCTTCGAGCAGTACTTC
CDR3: CASSLSTGQGVSFEQYF

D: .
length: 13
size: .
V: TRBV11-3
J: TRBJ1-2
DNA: TGTGCCAGCAGCTTAGGAGTTTACTATGGCTACACCTTC
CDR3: CASSLGVYYGYTF

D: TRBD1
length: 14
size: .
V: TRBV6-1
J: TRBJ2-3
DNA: TGTGCCAGCAGGGAGGGACAGGGAGTGGATACGCAGTATTTT
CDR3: CASREGQGVDTQYF

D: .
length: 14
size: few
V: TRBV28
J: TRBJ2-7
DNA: TGTGCCAGCAGCCGTACACAGAGGGACTACGAGCAGTACTTC
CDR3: CASSRTQRDYEQYF

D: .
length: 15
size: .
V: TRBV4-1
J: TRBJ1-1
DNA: TGCGCCAGCAGCCAAGATTACCAGGGGTTCACTGAAGCTTTCTTT
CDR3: CASSQDYQGFTEAFF

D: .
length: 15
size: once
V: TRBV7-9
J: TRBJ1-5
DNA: TGTTCCAGCAGCTCTGGACAACAAGCAAATCAGCCCCAGCATTTT
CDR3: CSSSSGQQANQPQHF